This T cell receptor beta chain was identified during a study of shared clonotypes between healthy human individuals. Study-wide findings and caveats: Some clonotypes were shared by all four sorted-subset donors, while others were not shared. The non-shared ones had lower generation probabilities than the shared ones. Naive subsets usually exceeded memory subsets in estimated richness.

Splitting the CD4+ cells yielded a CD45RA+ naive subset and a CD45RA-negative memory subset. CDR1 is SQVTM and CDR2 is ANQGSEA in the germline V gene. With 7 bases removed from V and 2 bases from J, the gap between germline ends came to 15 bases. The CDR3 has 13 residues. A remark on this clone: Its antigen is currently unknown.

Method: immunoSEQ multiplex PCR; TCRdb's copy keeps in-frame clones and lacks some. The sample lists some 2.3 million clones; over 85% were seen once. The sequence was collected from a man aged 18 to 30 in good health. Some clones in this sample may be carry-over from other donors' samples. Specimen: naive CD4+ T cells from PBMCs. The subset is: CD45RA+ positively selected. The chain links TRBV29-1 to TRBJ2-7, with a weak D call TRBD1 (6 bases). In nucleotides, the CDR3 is TGCAGCGGAGGCCAGGGGAGTCCCTACGAGCAGTACTTC. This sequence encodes CSGGQGSPYEQYF.